These T cell receptor beta chains were read from a single sample in a study of blood T cell repertoires in COVID-19. Data came from immunoSEQ multiplex PCR; TCRdb stores just in-frame clones and leaves some out. The sample contains about 300,000 clones, about nine tenths of which appear only once. The sequencing sample was made of peripheral blood. These receptors all stem from a woman under 40 who had recovered from COVID-19. The CDR3 runs from the conserved cysteine through the conserved F or W. A D gene is named only where the DNA matches it firmly. Only some rows state a clone size, as once, few, many or a class for expanded clones.

J gene: TRBJ2-1
D gene: TRBD2
V gene: TRBV19
clone size: -
CDR3 protein: CASSIVSGVYNEQFF
CDR3 DNA: TGTGCCAGTAGTATTGTTAGCGGGGTCTACAATGAGCAGTTCTTC

J gene: TRBJ1-6
D gene: -
V gene: TRBV2
clone size: once
CDR3 protein: CASTPSAPAYNSPLHF
CDR3 DNA: TGTGCCAGCACCCCCTCCGCTCCGGCCTATAATTCACCCCTCCACTTT

J gene: TRBJ1-6
D gene: -
V gene: TRBV9
clone size: -
CDR3 protein: CASSVETAPLHF
CDR3 DNA: TGTGCCAGCAGCGTAGAGACAGCACCCCTCCACTTT

J gene: TRBJ2-7
D gene: -
V gene: TRBV9
clone size: -
CDR3 protein: CASSVRDSSYEQYF
CDR3 DNA: TGTGCCAGCAGCGTCCGGGACTCTTCCTACGAGCAGTACTTC

J gene: TRBJ2-5
D gene: -
V gene: TRBV21-1
clone size: few
CDR3 protein: CASSKDRGKGTQYF
CDR3 DNA: TGTGCCAGCAGCAAAGACAGGGGAAAGGGGACCCAGTACTTC

J gene: TRBJ2-5
D gene: -
V gene: TRBV28
clone size: -
CDR3 protein: CARAPKAETQYF
CDR3 DNA: TGTGCCAGAGCCCCGAAAGCGGAGACCCAGTACTTC

J gene: TRBJ2-6
D gene: -
V gene: TRBV5-1
clone size: -
CDR3 protein: CASSFEYSGANVLTF
CDR3 DNA: TGCGCCAGCAGCTTCGAGTACTCTGGGGCCAACGTCCTGACTTTC

J gene: TRBJ2-5
D gene: TRBD2
V gene: TRBV24-1
clone size: -
CDR3 protein: CATSDPSGAGETQYF
CDR3 DNA: TGTGCCACCAGTGATCCTAGCGGGGCCGGGGAGACCCAGTACTTC

J gene: TRBJ2-1
D gene: TRBD2
V gene: TRBV18
clone size: -
CDR3 protein: CASSPTPGQRTSGGDEQFF
CDR3 DNA: TGTGCCAGCTCACCGACCCCGGGACAACGGACTAGCGGGGGTGATGAGCAGTTCTTC

J gene: TRBJ2-5
D gene: TRBD2
V gene: TRBV24-1
clone size: once
CDR3 protein: CATSGEQAGGRETQYF
CDR3 DNA: TGTGCCACCAGTGGCGAACAAGCGGGGGGGAGAGAGACCCAGTACTTC

J gene: TRBJ2-2
D gene: -
V gene: TRBV24-1
clone size: -
CDR3 protein: CATSDFLQPIGELFF
CDR3 DNA: TGTGCCACCAGTGATTTTCTACAGCCCATAGGGGAGCTGTTTTTT

J gene: TRBJ2-1
D gene: TRBD1
V gene: TRBV7-9
clone size: many
CDR3 protein: CASSREVIGTGGNEQFF
CDR3 DNA: TGTGCCAGCAGCAGGGAGGTAATCGGGACAGGGGGCAATGAGCAGTTCTTC

J gene: TRBJ2-6
D gene: TRBD1
V gene: TRBV5-4
clone size: -
CDR3 protein: CASFAGGSSGANVLTF
CDR3 DNA: TGTGCCAGCTTCGCAGGGGGCTCTTCGGGGGCCAACGTCCTGACTTTC

J gene: TRBJ1-2
D gene: -
V gene: TRBV28
clone size: -
CDR3 protein: CASSSGLGRYGYTF
CDR3 DNA: TGTGCCAGCAGTTCCGGGTTGGGGCGCTATGGCTACACCTTC

J gene: TRBJ2-7
D gene: TRBD2
V gene: TRBV19
clone size: once
CDR3 protein: CASSMGTRDF
CDR3 DNA: TGTGCCAGTAGTATGGGGACTAGGGACTTC

J gene: TRBJ2-3
D gene: TRBD2
V gene: TRBV5-4
clone size: -
CDR3 protein: CASSPGTSGGAVDTQYF
CDR3 DNA: TGTGCCAGCAGTCCCGGGACTAGCGGGGGGGCTGTAGATACGCAGTATTTT

J gene: TRBJ2-5
D gene: TRBD2
V gene: TRBV3-1/TRBV3-2
clone size: -
CDR3 protein: CASSQEGLGTSGTEETQYF
CDR3 DNA: TGTGCCAGCAGCCAAGAAGGTCTTGGGACTAGCGGAACTGAAGAGACCCAGTACTTC

J gene: TRBJ2-7
D gene: -
V gene: TRBV9
clone size: -
CDR3 protein: CASSVPDSGNEQYF
CDR3 DNA: TGTGCCAGCAGCGTTCCGGACTCGGGGAACGAGCAGTACTTC

J gene: TRBJ1-2
D gene: -
V gene: TRBV5-1
clone size: -
CDR3 protein: CASSLAGFTDWSYTF
CDR3 DNA: TGCGCCAGCAGCTTGGCCGGTTTCACGGACTGGAGCTACACCTTC

J gene: TRBJ1-5
D gene: TRBD1
V gene: TRBV5-4
clone size: -
CDR3 protein: CASSLQGTNQPQHF
CDR3 DNA: TGTGCCAGCAGCTTACAGGGGACCAATCAGCCCCAGCATTTT

J gene: TRBJ2-1
D gene: TRBD1
V gene: TRBV5-4
clone size: -
CDR3 protein: CASRRSGTGTYNEQFF
CDR3 DNA: TGTGCCAGCCGACGTTCCGGGACAGGGACCTACAATGAGCAGTTCTTC

J gene: TRBJ2-3
D gene: TRBD1
V gene: TRBV20-1
clone size: -
CDR3 protein: CSASPAGQGFGDTQYF
CDR3 DNA: TGCAGTGCTAGTCCGGCGGGACAGGGTTTTGGAGATACGCAGTATTTT

J gene: TRBJ2-2
D gene: -
V gene: TRBV30
clone size: -
CDR3 protein: CAWRGYRDNQRGELFF
CDR3 DNA: TGTGCCTGGAGGGGATACCGGGACAATCAACGCGGGGAGCTGTTTTTT

J gene: TRBJ1-5
D gene: -
V gene: TRBV6-2/TRBV6-3
clone size: once
CDR3 protein: CASSYRGFNQPQHF
CDR3 DNA: TGTGCCAGCAGTTACAGGGGATTCAATCAGCCCCAGCATTTT